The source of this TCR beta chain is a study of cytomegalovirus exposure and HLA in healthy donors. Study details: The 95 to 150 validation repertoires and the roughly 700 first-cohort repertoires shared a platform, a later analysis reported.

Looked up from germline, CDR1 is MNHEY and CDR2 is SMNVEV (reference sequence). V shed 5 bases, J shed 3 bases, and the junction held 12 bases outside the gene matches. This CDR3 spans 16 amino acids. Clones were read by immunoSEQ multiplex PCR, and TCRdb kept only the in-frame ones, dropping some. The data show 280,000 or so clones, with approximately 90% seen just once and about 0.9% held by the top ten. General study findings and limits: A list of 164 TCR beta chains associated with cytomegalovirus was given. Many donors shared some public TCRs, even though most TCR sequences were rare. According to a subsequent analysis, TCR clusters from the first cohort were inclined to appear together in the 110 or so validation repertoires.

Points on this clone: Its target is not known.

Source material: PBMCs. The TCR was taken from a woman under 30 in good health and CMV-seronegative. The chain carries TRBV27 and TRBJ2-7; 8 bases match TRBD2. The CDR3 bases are TGTGCCAGCAGTACCCCCGGGGGGGGGTCGCGCTACGAGCAGTACTTC. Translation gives CASSTPGGGSRYEQYF.